This T cell receptor beta chain was captured by sequencing in a study of blood T cells in healthy people across ages. Study results and caveats: Higher naive T cell percentage went strongly together with higher TCR beta diversity.

As concerns this clonotype: Its target is not known.

Germline CDR1 SGDLS, CDR2 YYNGEE. Trimming stripped 2 bases from V and 8 bases from J, with 7 bases between. The length of the CDR3 is 12 residues. Primers used in a second PCR of about 6 to 11 cycles were a sample-barcoded 5' primer and a J-beta primer mix. Via MiXCR, TCRdb re-called the 5' RACE reads, giving one row per CDR3 protein. The data show about 1 million distinct CDR3 sequences, 40% to 45% seen once. The sequencing sample was made of blood. The receptor was derived from a woman in her fifties or sixties in good health. The genes are TRBV9 and TRBJ2-2; D unclear. CDR3 DNA sequence: TGTGCCAGCAGCGTCTTGGGGGGGGAGCTGTTTTTT. Translating gives CASSVLGGELFF.